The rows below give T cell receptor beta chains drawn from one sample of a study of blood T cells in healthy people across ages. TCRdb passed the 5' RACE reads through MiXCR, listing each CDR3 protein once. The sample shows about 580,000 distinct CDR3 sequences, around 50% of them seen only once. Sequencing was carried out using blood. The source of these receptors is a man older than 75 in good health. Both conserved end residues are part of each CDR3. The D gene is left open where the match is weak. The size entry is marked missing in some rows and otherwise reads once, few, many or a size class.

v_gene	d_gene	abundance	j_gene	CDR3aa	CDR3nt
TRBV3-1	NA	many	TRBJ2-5	CASSPPPVRKETQYF	TGTGCCAGCAGCCCTCCTCCGGTCAGGAAAGAGACCCAGTACTTC
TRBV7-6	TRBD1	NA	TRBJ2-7	CASSLRTGGGEQYF	TGTGCCAGCAGCCTACGGACAGGGGGCGGCGAGCAGTACTTC
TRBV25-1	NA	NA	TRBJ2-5	CASSENQETQYF	TGTGCCAGCAGTGAAAACCAAGAGACCCAGTACTTC
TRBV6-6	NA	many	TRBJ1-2	CASILPGGSDGYTF	TGTGCCAGCATCCTACCGGGGGGATCGGATGGCTACACCTTC
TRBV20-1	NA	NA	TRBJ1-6	CSASEDPNSPLHF	TGCAGTGCTAGTGAAGACCCTAATTCACCCCTCCACTTT
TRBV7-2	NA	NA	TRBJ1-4	CASSLEGGNGEKLFF	TGTGCCAGCAGCTTAGAGGGGGGGAATGGAGAAAAACTGTTTTTT
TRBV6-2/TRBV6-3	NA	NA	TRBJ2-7	CASSYLSGRVTYEQYF	TGTGCCAGCAGTTATTTGTCAGGCCGAGTAACCTACGAGCAGTACTTC
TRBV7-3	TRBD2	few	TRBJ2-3	CASSLAGAGDTQYF	TGTGCCAGCAGCTTGGCGGGAGCAGGAGATACGCAGTATTTT
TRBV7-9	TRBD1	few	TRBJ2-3	CASSSGQGAGTDTQYF	TGTGCCAGCAGCTCCGGACAGGGGGCTGGCACAGATACGCAGTATTTT
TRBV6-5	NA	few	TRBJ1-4	CASSYDVREKLFF	TGTGCCAGCAGTTACGATGTTCGAGAAAAACTGTTTTTT
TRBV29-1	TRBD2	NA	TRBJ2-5	CSVPAPGLAGYNEQYF	TGCAGCGTTCCCGCCCCGGGACTAGCGGGGTACAATGAGCAGTACTTC
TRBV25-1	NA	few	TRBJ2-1	CASSEYRGATYNEQFF	TGTGCCAGCAGTGAATACAGGGGGGCTACCTACAATGAGCAGTTCTTC